Shown below are 8 T cell receptor beta chains from a single sample sequenced in a study of shared clonotypes between healthy human individuals. Sequenced by immunoSEQ multiplex PCR; TCRdb stores in-frame clones only, minus some. The table has about 1 million clones, 65% to 75% seen once; the top ten hold nearly 1.5%. The sample comprised memory CD4+ T cells sorted from blood. This sample's subset: CD45RA-negative fraction. All receptors come from a man younger than 35 in good health.

Of note for this clone: Additional DNA sequences in this sample encode the identical CDR3. The J gene is TRBJ2-3, the V gene TRBV9, with D possibly TRBD2 on 6 matching bases. The CDR3 is 15 amino acids. V lost 2 bases and J lost 0, with 10 bases in between. CDR1 is SGDLS and CDR2 is YYNGEE in the germline V gene. CDR3 DNA: TGTGCCAGCAGCGTCTTAGCGGCTAGCACAGATACGCAGTATTTT. It codes for CASSVLAASTDTQYF.

The CDR3: CSVEEAEQFF. In DNA, the CDR3 is TGCAGCGTTGAGGAAGCTGAGCAGTTCTTC. This rearrangement joins TRBV29-1 to TRBJ2-1; D is unclear. The V gene's germline CDR1 is SQVTM and CDR2 ANQGSEA. CDR3 length equals 10 residues. V was pared by 3 bases and J by 9 bases, with 6 bases between.

V and J are TRBV21-1 and TRBJ1-1; the table calls TRBD1, which could not be checked here. TRBV21-1 is classified as a pseudogene. The CDR3 spans 14 residues. This chain's CDR3 is CASILGQSRAEAFF. CDR3 DNA: TGTGCCAGCATCCTTGGACAGTCGAGGGCTGAAGCTTTCTTT.

This chain links TRBV7-9 with TRBJ2-3; TRBD2 matches 13 bases. This CDR3 spans 17 amino acids. CDR1 is SEHNR and CDR2 is FQNEAQ in the germline V gene (reference sequence). V trimming: 3 bases; J trimming: 1 base; junction bases outside the gene matches: 4. Here the CDR3 DNA reads TGTGCCAGCAGCTTGGGGACTAGCGGGATACGCACAGATACGCAGTATTTT. Protein: CASSLGTSGIRTDTQYF.

This chain joins TRBV7-3 and TRBJ2-2; no firm D call. Germline V gene sequence: CDR1 SGHTA, CDR2 FQGTGA. This CDR3 is built from 14 residues. Deletions cut 5 bases from V and 5 bases from J, with 12 bases between. The CDR3 protein is CASSGRKGTGELFF. The DNA for the CDR3 is TGTGCCAGCAGCGGCCGGAAAGGGACCGGGGAGCTGTTTTTT.

A few counts support this clone. The rearrangement joins TRBV30 to TRBJ1-1, with 7 bases matching TRBD1. In germline, CDR1 is GTSNPN, CDR2 SVGIG (reference sequence). CDR3 length: 14 residues. With 3 bases clipped from V and 0 bases from J, the junction kept 4 bases outside the gene matches. The CDR3 nucleotides are TGTGCCTGGAGACAGGGGAGGGTGAACACTGAAGCTTTCTTT. This translates into CAWRQGRVNTEAFF.

This chain joins TRBV30 and TRBJ2-5; 7 nucleotides match TRBD1. CDR1 and CDR2 (germline): GTSNPN, SVGIG (reference sequence). Trimming at V came to 7 bases and at J to 10 bases, leaving 9 bases not matched to a gene. CDR3 length: 11 amino acids. The CDR3 loop reads CALQGSGDQYF. The DNA of the CDR3 is TGTGCCTTACAGGGGAGTGGGGACCAGTACTTC.

Regarding this clone: Distinct nucleotide sequences in the sample also encode this CDR3. The V call is TRBV4-3, the J call TRBJ1-4; D possibly corresponds to TRBD1 (6 bases). This CDR3 contains 14 residues. Between the trimmed V and J ends, which lost 1 base and 5 bases, there was a span of 8 bases. Germline values: CDR1 LGHNA, CDR2 YSLEER. As DNA, the CDR3 is TGCGCCAGCAGCCAAGGCCAGGGGAATGAAAAACTGTTTTTT. Translating gives CASSQGQGNEKLFF.